This is a list of T cell receptor beta chains from one sample in a study of T cells after yellow fever vaccination. TCRdb reanalysed the 5' RACE reads using MiXCR and keeps one entry per CDR3 protein. The sample lists about 26,000 distinct CDR3 sequences, under 7% occurring once. Material: PBMCs, either bulk or a sorted T-cell subset (CD4+, CD8+, memory, or dextramer-sorted; not recorded which), obtained 15 days after the yellow fever booster vaccination. Source of these receptors: a man under 40 who received the YFV17D yellow fever vaccine. Each CDR3 is given with its conserved first and last residue. D genes are given only for firm matches. Size tells how often a clone was seen (once, few, many) or the class of an expanded clone, and some rows leave it out.

many,TRBJ2-2,TRBV29-1,TRBD1,TGCAGCGCATACTTTGGGACAGGAGTGATTAACACCGGGGAGCTGTTTTTT,CSAYFGTGVINTGELFF
few,TRBJ1-2,TRBV7-9,NA,TGTGCCAGCGGCTCTTGGGGCTACACCTTC,CASGSWGYTF
few,TRBJ1-5,TRBV20-1,NA,TGCAGTGCTAGACAGCGTTCGGGCAATCAGCCCCAGCATTTT,CSARQRSGNQPQHF
many,TRBJ2-7,TRBV24-1,TRBD1,TGTGCCACCAGTGATTCCGGACAGGGGACCTACGAGCAGTACTTC,CATSDSGQGTYEQYF
many,TRBJ2-5,TRBV29-1,NA,TGCAGCGTTGCCGAAAACAGCCAAGAGACCCAGTACTTC,CSVAENSQETQYF
many,TRBJ2-1,TRBV6-5,TRBD2,TGTGCCAGCAGTTACTCGGGACTAGCGGGCTACAATGAGCAGTTCTTC,CASSYSGLAGYNEQFF
many,TRBJ2-4,TRBV19,TRBD2,TGTGCCGCGGGGGTGGCAGGCACCAAAAACATTCAGTACTTC,CAAGVAGTKNIQYF
many,TRBJ2-5,TRBV20-1,TRBD1,TGCAGTGCTAGATCCGACTCCGAGGGGGCAGAGACCCAGTACTTC,CSARSDSEGAETQYF
many,TRBJ2-5,TRBV11-1,TRBD1,TGTGCCAGCAGCTTAGCGGGACAGTTACAAGAGACCCAGTACTTC,CASSLAGQLQETQYF
medium-sized,TRBJ1-1,TRBV11-2,NA,TGTGCCAGCAGCTTAGATGGATCATACACTGAAGCTTTCTTT,CASSLDGSYTEAFF
many,TRBJ2-7,TRBV7-2,TRBD1,TGTGCCAGCAGCCTCCGTACCGGGACAGGGCGGAACGAGCAGTACTTC,CASSLRTGTGRNEQYF
NA,TRBJ1-5,TRBV6-2/TRBV6-3,NA,TGTGCCAGCAGTCGGGGGGCAGGGGCCCAGCATTTT,CASSRGAGAQHF
many,TRBJ2-2,TRBV12-3/TRBV12-4,NA,TGTGCCAGCAGTTTTTCATCCGGGGAGCTGTTTTTT,CASSFSSGELFF
many,TRBJ2-2,TRBV7-8,NA,TGTGCCAGCAGTGAACCCCAGGACAAATACACCGGGGAGCTGTTTTTT,CASSEPQDKYTGELFF
many,TRBJ2-1,TRBV29-1,NA,TGCAGCGTCGGGACTGGCAATGAGCAGTTCTTC,CSVGTGNEQFF
many,TRBJ2-3,TRBV12-3/TRBV12-4,NA,TGTGCCAGCAGACGACCCGGGAGACCGATCTTTCCAGATACGCAGTATTTT,CASRRPGRPIFPDTQYF
many,TRBJ2-3,TRBV28,TRBD2,TGTGCCAGCAGTCTAGCGGACACAGATACGCAGTATTTT,CASSLADTDTQYF
many,TRBJ2-2,TRBV7-2,NA,TGTGCCAGCAGCCCCGACCACACGACCGGGGAGCTGTTTTTT,CASSPDHTTGELFF
many,TRBJ2-3,TRBV7-9,TRBD2,TGTGCCAGCAGCCGTACTAGCGGGCCACGAGATACGCAGTATTTT,CASSRTSGPRDTQYF
many,TRBJ2-7,TRBV7-2,NA,TGTGCCAGCGGCTCGAAAGGGGCTTCCTCCTACGAGCAGTACTTC,CASGSKGASSYEQYF
many,TRBJ2-5,TRBV5-5,NA,TGTGCCAGCAGCCCTACGCTGGGGGCGCGAAAGACCCAGTACTTC,CASSPTLGARKTQYF
many,TRBJ2-1,TRBV28,NA,TGTGCCAGCAGTTTAAATAGTGGGTGGTTCTTC,CASSLNSGWFF
many,TRBJ2-1,TRBV10-1,TRBD2,TGCGCCAGCAGTGGAGCGGGAGGACGCTACCTTCATTTC,CASSGAGGRYLHF
many,TRBJ2-5,TRBV7-9,NA,TGTGCCAGCAGCTTAACCGGAGTGGTGGAGACCCAGTACTTC,CASSLTGVVETQYF
many,TRBJ1-5,TRBV12-3/TRBV12-4,NA,TGTGCCAGCACCGAAGGCGACAGGAAGAATAGCAATCAGCCCCAGCATTTT,CASTEGDRKNSNQPQHF
many,TRBJ2-7,TRBV12-3/TRBV12-4,NA,TGTGCCAGCAGTTTCTTCCCCGACGAGCAGTACTTC,CASSFFPDEQYF
many,TRBJ2-3,TRBV5-4,NA,TGTGCCAGCAGCTTGGGTCTTGGGTCCACAGATACGCAGTATTTT,CASSLGLGSTDTQYF
many,TRBJ2-1,TRBV6-2/TRBV6-3,TRBD2,TGTGCCAGCAGATTCTCAGGGGCACTAGCGGGATACAATGAGCAGTTCTTC,CASRFSGALAGYNEQFF
many,TRBJ2-3,TRBV20-1,TRBD2,TGCAGTGCACCGACTAGCGGGAGGGCCTGGGCAGATACGCAGTATTTT,CSAPTSGRAWADTQYF
many,TRBJ1-1,TRBV7-9,NA,TGTGCCAGCAGCTTAGAGAATCAGGGAATCGCTGAAGCTTTCTTT,CASSLENQGIAEAFF
many,TRBJ2-5,TRBV3-1,NA,TGTGCCAGCAGCCCCCCAGCAAGGGAGACCCAGTACTTC,CASSPPARETQYF
many,TRBJ2-3,TRBV20-1,TRBD2,TGCAGTGCAATACCGCCTAGCGGGAGGACAGATACGCAGTATTTT,CSAIPPSGRTDTQYF
many,TRBJ2-7,TRBV5-1,NA,TGCGCCAGCAGCTTGGTGGCGGGGCCAAACTACGAGCAGTACTTC,CASSLVAGPNYEQYF
many,TRBJ2-6,TRBV29-1,NA,TGCAGCGTTGGAATGGGGGGCGTTGCTGGGGCCAACGTCCTGACTTTC,CSVGMGGVAGANVLTF
many,TRBJ2-7,TRBV6-2/TRBV6-3,NA,TGTGCCAGCGGGGTGGATAACGAGCAGTACTTC,CASGVDNEQYF
medium-sized,TRBJ2-5,TRBV4-1,NA,TGCGCCAGCAGCCAAGATGAACGGACCCAGTACTTC,CASSQDERTQYF
many,TRBJ1-1,TRBV6-6,NA,TGTGCCAGCGGGGGTATTGAAGCTTTCTTT,CASGGIEAFF
many,TRBJ2-1,TRBV9,NA,TGTGCCAGCAGCGTAGCCCCTAGCTCCTACAATGAGCAGTTCTTC,CASSVAPSSYNEQFF
many,TRBJ1-5,TRBV30,TRBD1,TGTGCCTGGACCCCGGGACAGGCGAATCAGCCCCAGCATTTT,CAWTPGQANQPQHF
many,TRBJ2-2,TRBV20-1,NA,TGCAGTGCTAGGGGGTTAAGTTGGGACGCGAGGACCGGGGAGCTGTTTTTT,CSARGLSWDARTGELFF
many,TRBJ2-3,TRBV6-2/TRBV6-3,NA,TGTGCCAGCACTTGGGTCAGCGCCGATACGCAGTATTTT,CASTWVSADTQYF
many,TRBJ2-5,TRBV7-7,NA,TGTGCTAGCAGCTTAGGGGCTCGTGGGGAGACCCAGTACTTC,CASSLGARGETQYF
many,TRBJ2-3,TRBV5-1,NA,TGCGCCAGCAGAGAGGGAACTAGCACAGATACGCAGTATTTT,CASREGTSTDTQYF
many,TRBJ2-7,TRBV20-1,TRBD1,TGCAGTGCGGTGGGGACAGCCTACGAGCAGTACTTC,CSAVGTAYEQYF
many,TRBJ2-5,TRBV6-2/TRBV6-3,TRBD1,TGTGCCAGCAATTTACAGGGGGCCTGGGAGACCCAGTACTTC,CASNLQGAWETQYF
NA,TRBJ2-6,TRBV7-2,NA,TGTGCCAGCCAATTGGACTCTGGGGCCAACGTCCTGACTTTC,CASQLDSGANVLTF
many,TRBJ2-2,TRBV20-1,NA,TGCAGTATTAGCCGAGCGAACACCGGGGAGCTGTTTTTT,CSISRANTGELFF
many,TRBJ1-1,TRBV20-1,NA,TGCAGTACGAGAGGTTTTTCGGAGGGACGGAACACTGAAGCTTTCTTT,CSTRGFSEGRNTEAFF
many,TRBJ1-2,TRBV30,NA,TGTGCCTCCCCATTGACGGCCAACTATGGCTACACCTTC,CASPLTANYGYTF
many,TRBJ2-1,TRBV7-6,NA,TGTGCCAGCAGCTTATTTTTAGGTCCCTACAATGAGCAGTTCTTC,CASSLFLGPYNEQFF
many,TRBJ1-2,TRBV29-1,NA,TGCAGCGTTGAAGGGCCGGGCGAGGGGTACTATGGCTACACCTTC,CSVEGPGEGYYGYTF
many,TRBJ2-1,TRBV6-2/TRBV6-3,NA,TGTGCCAGCAGTTACTCGATGGTCCTCGATGAGCAGTTCTTC,CASSYSMVLDEQFF